This entry lists 20 T cell receptor beta chains sequenced from one sample in a study of T cells after yellow fever vaccination. TCRdb reprocessed the 5' RACE reads via MiXCR and lists one record per CDR3 protein. Here the sample spans about 320,000 distinct CDR3 sequences, around a tenth being singletons. The specimen was CD4+ T cells sorted from PBMCs, collected 45 days after the yellow fever booster vaccination. The receptors derive from a man younger than 30 who received the YFV17D yellow fever vaccine.

CDR3 sequence (DNA): TGCGCCAGCAGCCAAGGGGTGGGGCAGGCGAACACTGAAGCTTTCTTT. Amino acid sequence: CASSQGVGQANTEAFF. The chain combines TRBV4-3 with TRBJ1-1; D possibly corresponds to TRBD1 (5 bases). Germline values: CDR1 LGHNA, CDR2 YSLEER. This CDR3 comprises 16 residues. The V end was cut by 1 base, the J end by 1 base, with 13 bases between.

This chain joins TRBV7-2 and TRBJ2-3; D uncertain. With 5 bases removed from V and 5 bases from J, the gap between germline ends came to 14 bases. This CDR3 spans 14 amino acids. Germline V CDR1 and CDR2: SGHTA, FQGNSA. The CDR3 sequence: CASSPYYEGDTQYF. As DNA, the CDR3 is TGTGCCAGCAGCCCGTACTACGAAGGAGATACGCAGTATTTT.

The chain uses TRBV3-1 and TRBJ1-5; unclear D gene. This CDR3 spans 13 amino acids. CDR1 is LGHDT and CDR2 is YNNKEL in the germline V gene (reference sequence). Trimming stripped 0 bases from V and 7 bases from J, with 7 bases between. CDR3 sequence (DNA): TGTGCCAGCAGCCAAGATCTCCGCCAGCCCCAGCATTTT. This encodes CASSQDLRQPQHF.

This chain links TRBV20-1 with TRBJ2-5; D is ambiguous. The CDR3 is 14 residues long. Trimming stripped 3 bases from V and 5 bases from J, with 16 bases between. The germline V gene has CDR1 DFQATT and CDR2 SNEGSKA (reference sequence). CDR3 coding DNA: TGCAGTGCTAGGCCTAACAGAGCCGGGGAGACCCAGTACTTC. Encoded protein: CSARPNRAGETQYF.

This clonotype was counted a few times. J is TRBJ1-1 and V is TRBV6-6, with no clear D. Trimming took 4 bases from V and 4 from J, leaving 13 bases between them. The CDR3 contains 14 residues. The germline V gene has CDR1 MNHNY and CDR2 SVGAGI (reference sequence). This CDR3 is CASSLGRNGTEAFF. The DNA for the CDR3 is TGTGCCAGCAGTTTGGGCCGCAACGGCACTGAAGCTTTCTTT.

The chain uses TRBV9 and TRBJ2-1; no clear D. The ends were cut back, 0 bases at V and 6 bases at J, with 13 bases in the middle. The CDR3 contains 15 residues. CDR1 is SGDLS and CDR2 is YYNGEE in the germline V gene. In DNA form, the CDR3 reads TGTGCCAGCAGCGTAGGGGGTAGTGAATTCAATGAGCAGTTCTTC. Its protein is CASSVGGSEFNEQFF.

This clonotype has more than one count but fewer than ten. This chain uses TRBV7-2 with TRBJ2-7; D may be TRBD1 or TRBD2 (5 bases each). The CDR3 sequence is 14 residues long. V dropped 7 bases and J dropped 3 bases, with 16 bases sitting between them. Per the germline V gene, CDR1 is SGHTA and CDR2 is FQGNSA. The CDR3 loop is CASTPGRNLYEQYF. DNA for the CDR3: TGTGCCAGCACCCCGGGACGGAACCTCTACGAGCAGTACTTC.

The gene calls are TRBV7-2 and TRBJ2-1, with D tentatively TRBD1 (5 bases). V lost 1 base to trimming and J lost 4 bases, with 11 bases between them. This CDR3 region has 15 residues. Germline CDR1 reads SGHTA; CDR2 reads FQGNSA. The CDR3 DNA reads as TGTGCCAGCAGCTTAGATGGACACCGTTACAATGAGCAGTTCTTC. Encoded protein: CASSLDGHRYNEQFF.

The chain employs TRBV6-1 and TRBJ1-1; D is uncertain. Trimming removed 6 bases at V and 1 base at J, with 18 bases between. This CDR3 region has 16 residues. CDR1 is MNHNS, CDR2 SASEGT, per germline. Here the CDR3 reads CASRLDVGRSNTEAFF. The CDR3 DNA follows: TGTGCCAGCAGGCTGGACGTCGGGCGGTCGAACACTGAAGCTTTCTTT.

A few counts support this clonotype. The CDR3 DNA is TGTGCCAGCAGTCAAGCCGGGGAGGGGAGCAATGAGCAGTTCTTC. This translates into CASSQAGEGSNEQFF. V and J are TRBV28 and TRBJ2-1; 7 nucleotides match TRBD2. The J segment lost 6 bases and the V segment lost 5 bases, leaving 10 bases of the junction unmatched. Germline V gene sequence: CDR1 MDHEN, CDR2 SYDVKM. This CDR3 has 15 amino acids.

This clonotype was seen only a few times. V is TRBV6-5 and J is TRBJ2-7; D call uncertain. The CDR3 loop spans 13 amino acids. V lost 3 bases to trimming and J lost 2 bases, with 8 bases between them. CDR1 and CDR2 (germline): MNHEY, SVGAGI. The CDR3 here is CASSYGVPYEQYF. CDR3 bases: TGTGCCAGCAGTTATGGGGTCCCCTACGAGCAGTACTTC.

This clonotype was counted ten times or more. J is TRBJ1-4 and V is TRBV20-1; 10 bases match TRBD1. CDR1 DFQATT and CDR2 SNEGSKA come from the germline V gene (reference sequence). V shed 4 bases, J shed 11 bases, and the junction held 13 bases outside the gene matches. The CDR3 contains 15 residues. In DNA form, the CDR3 reads TGCAGTGCTACACCCTCCGGGACAGGGGTCCGGAAACTGTTTTTT. This gives the protein CSATPSGTGVRKLFF.

This clonotype was detected only a few times. The chain couples TRBV6-2 or TRBV6-3 to TRBJ2-1; D gene unclear. Germline lookup yields CDR1 MNHEY and CDR2 SVGEGT. This CDR3 contains 11 residues. Trimming left V 5 bases short and J 9 bases short, with 8 bases between. CDR3 coding DNA: TGTGCCAGCAGTCAAATCGGTGAGCAGTTCTTC. The encoded protein is CASSQIGEQFF.

The table lists this clonotype with many counts. The chain is built from TRBV4-2 and TRBJ1-1; D remains unclear. The CDR3 has 14 residues. The germline gives CDR1 LGHNA, CDR2 YNFKEQ. Trimming pared 0 bases from V and 5 bases from J, leaving 10 bases between. The CDR3 DNA reads TGTGCCAGCAGCCAAGATCGGGTTTGGACTGAAGCTTTCTTT. Its protein product is CASSQDRVWTEAFF.

The rearrangement joins TRBV7-3 to TRBJ1-2; 9 positions agree with TRBD1. The V gene end was trimmed by 4 bases and the J gene end by 6 bases; junction bases not matched to a gene: 3. The germline V gene has CDR1 SGHTA and CDR2 FQGTGA. This CDR3 comprises 13 residues. The CDR3 here is CASSSGTGNGYTF. In DNA form, the CDR3 reads TGTGCCAGCAGCTCCGGGACAGGGAATGGCTACACCTTC.

This clonotype was found a few times. V is TRBV5-1 and J is TRBJ2-1; 13 positions agree with TRBD2. V shed 0 bases and J 3 bases; nucleotides not matched to a gene: 6. Germline V gene data show CDR1 as SGHRS and CDR2 as YFSETQ. The CDR3 is 18 amino acids. The CDR3 bases are TGCGCCAGCAGCTTGGAGACTAGCGGGGGGCCCATCTACAATGAGCAGTTCTTC. This codes for CASSLETSGGPIYNEQFF.

This rearrangement joins TRBV6-5 to TRBJ2-5; D is possibly TRBD1 or TRBD2 (6 bases each). Germline loops: CDR1 MNHEY, CDR2 SVGAGI. V lost 6 bases and J lost 2, with 16 bases in between. The CDR3 is 15 amino acids. CDR3 residues: CASSGGWMRQETQYF. The CDR3 DNA is TGTGCCAGCAGCGGGGGCTGGATGAGACAAGAGACCCAGTACTTC.

This clonotype was seen more than once but under ten times. This chain links TRBV5-5 with TRBJ2-1; no clear D. Trimming shortened V by 0 bases and J by 7 bases, and 11 bases separated the two germline ends. Germline CDR1 and CDR2: SGHKS and YYEKEE (reference sequence). CDR3 length equals 14 residues. CDR3 protein: CASSLETGGNEQFF. Here the CDR3 DNA reads TGTGCCAGCAGCTTGGAAACGGGTGGGAATGAGCAGTTCTTC.

As DNA, the CDR3 is TGTGCCACCAGCTCCGGGCGAACACCGGGGAGGGGGACCGGGGAGCTGTTTTTT. This encodes CATSSGRTPGRGTGELFF. The genes are TRBV15 and TRBJ2-2; maybe TRBD2 (7 bases). With 5 bases removed from V and 5 bases from J, the gap between germline ends came to 24 bases. The germline gives CDR1 LNHNV, CDR2 YYDKDF (reference sequence). This CDR3 is built from 18 residues.

Concerning this clonotype: One end of the junction varies from germline; a read error may be responsible. The genes are TRBV5-5 and TRBJ2-4; D is possibly TRBD1 (7 bases). CDR3 length equals 13 residues. The germline V gene has CDR1 SGHKS and CDR2 YYEKEE (reference sequence). The DNA for the CDR3 is TGTGCCTGCAGCGGTGACAGGGAGGACATTCAGTACTTC. Encoded protein: CACSGDREDIQYF.